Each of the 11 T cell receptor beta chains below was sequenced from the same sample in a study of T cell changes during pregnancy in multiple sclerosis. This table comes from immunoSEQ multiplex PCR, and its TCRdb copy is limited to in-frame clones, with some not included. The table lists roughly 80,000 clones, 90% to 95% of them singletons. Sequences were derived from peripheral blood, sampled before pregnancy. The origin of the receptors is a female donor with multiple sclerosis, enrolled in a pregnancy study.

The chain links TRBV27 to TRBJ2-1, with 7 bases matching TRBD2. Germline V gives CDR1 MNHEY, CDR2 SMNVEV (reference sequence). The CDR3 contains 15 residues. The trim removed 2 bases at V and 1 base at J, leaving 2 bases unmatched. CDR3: CASSLREASYNEQFF. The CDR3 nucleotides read TGTGCCAGCAGTTTACGGGAGGCGTCCTACAATGAGCAGTTCTTC.

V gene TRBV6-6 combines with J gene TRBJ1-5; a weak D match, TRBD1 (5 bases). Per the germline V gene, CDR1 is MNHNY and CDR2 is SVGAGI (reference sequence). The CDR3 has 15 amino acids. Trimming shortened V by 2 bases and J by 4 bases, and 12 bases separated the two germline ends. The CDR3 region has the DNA TGTGCCAGCAGTTACGTTGGGGCACAGAATCAGCCCCAGCATTTT. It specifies CASSYVGAQNQPQHF.

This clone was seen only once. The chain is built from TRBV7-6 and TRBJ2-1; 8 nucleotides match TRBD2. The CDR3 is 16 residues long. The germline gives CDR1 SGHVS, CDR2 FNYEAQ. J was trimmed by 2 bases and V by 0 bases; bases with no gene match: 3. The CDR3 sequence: CASSLASRGAYNEQFF. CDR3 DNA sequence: TGTGCCAGCAGCTTAGCCTCGCGGGGGGCCTACAATGAGCAGTTCTTC.

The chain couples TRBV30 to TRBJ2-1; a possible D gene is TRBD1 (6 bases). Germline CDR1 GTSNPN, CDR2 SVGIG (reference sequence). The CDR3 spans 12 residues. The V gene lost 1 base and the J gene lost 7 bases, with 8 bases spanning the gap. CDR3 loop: CAWSDQGNEQFF. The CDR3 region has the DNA TGTGCCTGGAGTGATCAGGGGAATGAGCAGTTCTTC.

CDR3 nucleotide sequence: TGTGCCAGCAGTGAAGATAGACACTTTGACTACAATGAGCAGTTCTTC. It translates to CASSEDRHFDYNEQFF. The chain joins TRBV6-1 to TRBJ2-1; D remains unclear. Germline V lookup: CDR1 MNHNS, CDR2 SASEGT. Deletions cut 1 base from V and 3 bases from J, with 13 bases between. This CDR3 comprises 16 residues.

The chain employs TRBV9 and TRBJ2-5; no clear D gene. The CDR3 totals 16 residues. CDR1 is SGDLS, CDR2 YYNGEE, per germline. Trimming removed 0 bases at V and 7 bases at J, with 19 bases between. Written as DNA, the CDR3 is TGTGCCAGCAGCGTAGAATCTAGAATTGGTCCAGTGACCCAGTACTTC. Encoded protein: CASSVESRIGPVTQYF.

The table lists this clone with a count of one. The CDR3 loop reads CASSPPGQGVLGYTF. CDR3 nucleotide sequence: TGTGCCAGCAGCCCGCCGGGACAGGGGGTCTTAGGCTACACCTTC. V and J are TRBV7-3 and TRBJ1-2, with 11 bases identical to TRBD1. CDR1 SGHTA and CDR2 FQGTGA come from the germline V gene. V lost 5 bases and J lost 8; bases outside the gene matches: 10. There are 15 residues in the CDR3.

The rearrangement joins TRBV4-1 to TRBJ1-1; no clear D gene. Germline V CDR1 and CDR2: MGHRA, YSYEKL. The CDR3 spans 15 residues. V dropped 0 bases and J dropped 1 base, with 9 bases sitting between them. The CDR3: CASSQEIVKNTEAFF. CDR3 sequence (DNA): TGCGCCAGCAGCCAAGAGATAGTAAAGAACACTGAAGCTTTCTTT.

CDR3 in amino acids: CASSDRGVYSNQPQHF. As DNA, the CDR3 is TGTGCCAGTAGTGACAGGGGGGTATATAGCAATCAGCCCCAGCATTTT. The genes are TRBV19 and TRBJ1-5; 9 bases line up with TRBD1. The CDR3 covers 16 residues. Unmatched junction bases numbered 5, after V lost 5 bases and J lost 0 bases. The germline gives CDR1 LNHDA, CDR2 SQIVND (reference sequence).

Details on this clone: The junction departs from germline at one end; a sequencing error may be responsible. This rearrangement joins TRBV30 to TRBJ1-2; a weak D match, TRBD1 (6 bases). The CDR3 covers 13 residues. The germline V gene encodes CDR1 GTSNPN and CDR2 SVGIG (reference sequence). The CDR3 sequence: CAWTPLGGGPLSF. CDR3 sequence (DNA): TGTGCCTGGACTCCTCTCGGGGGGGGGCCCCTCAGCTTC. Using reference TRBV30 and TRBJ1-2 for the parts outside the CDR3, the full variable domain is SQTIHQWPATLVQPVGSPLSLECTVEGTSNPNLYWYRQAAGRGLQLLFYSVGIGQISSEVPQNLSASRPQDRQFILSSKKLLLSDSGFYLCAWTPLGGGPLSFGSGTRLTVV.

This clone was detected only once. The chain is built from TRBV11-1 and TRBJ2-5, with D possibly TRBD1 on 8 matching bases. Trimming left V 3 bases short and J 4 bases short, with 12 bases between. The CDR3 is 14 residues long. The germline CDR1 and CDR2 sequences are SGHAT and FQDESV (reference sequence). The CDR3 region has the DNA TGTGCCAGCAGCTTCAACAGGGGGGGAGAGACCCAGTACTTC. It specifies CASSFNRGGETQYF. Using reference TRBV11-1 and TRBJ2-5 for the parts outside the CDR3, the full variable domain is EAEVAQSPRYKITEKSQAVAFWCDPISGHATLYWYRQILGQGPELLVQFQDESVVDDSQLPKDRFSAERLKGVDSTLKIQPAELGDSAMYLCASSFNRGGETQYFGPGTRLLVL.